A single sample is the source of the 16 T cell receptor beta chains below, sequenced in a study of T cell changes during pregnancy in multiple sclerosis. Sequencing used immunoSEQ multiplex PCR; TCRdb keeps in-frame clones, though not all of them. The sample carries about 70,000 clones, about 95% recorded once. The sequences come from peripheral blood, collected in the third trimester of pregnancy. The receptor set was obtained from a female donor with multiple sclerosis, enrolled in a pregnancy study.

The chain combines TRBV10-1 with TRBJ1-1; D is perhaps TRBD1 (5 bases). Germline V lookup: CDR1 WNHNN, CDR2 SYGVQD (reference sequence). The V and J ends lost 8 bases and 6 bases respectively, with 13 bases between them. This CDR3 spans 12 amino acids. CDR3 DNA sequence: TGCGCCAGCGGGGGGATCTTCGCTGAAGCTTTCTTT. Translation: CASGGIFAEAFF.

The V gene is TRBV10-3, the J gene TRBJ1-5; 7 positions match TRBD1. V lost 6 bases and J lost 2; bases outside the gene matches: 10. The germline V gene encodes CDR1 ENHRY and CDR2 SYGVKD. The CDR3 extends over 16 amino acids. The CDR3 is CAISGTEGRGNQPQHF. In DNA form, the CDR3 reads TGTGCCATCAGCGGGACAGAGGGTCGTGGCAATCAGCCCCAGCATTTT.

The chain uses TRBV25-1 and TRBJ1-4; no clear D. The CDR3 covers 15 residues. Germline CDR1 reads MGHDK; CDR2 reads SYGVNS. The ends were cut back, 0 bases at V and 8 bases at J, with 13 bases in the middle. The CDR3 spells CASSEYRGAGEKLFF. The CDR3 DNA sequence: TGTGCCAGCAGTGAATATCGGGGAGCCGGGGAAAAACTGTTTTTT.

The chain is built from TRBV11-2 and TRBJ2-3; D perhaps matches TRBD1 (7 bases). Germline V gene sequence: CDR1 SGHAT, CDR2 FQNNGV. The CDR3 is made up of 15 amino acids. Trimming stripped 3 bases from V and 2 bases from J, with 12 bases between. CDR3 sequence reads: CASSLEGADTDTQYF. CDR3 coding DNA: TGTGCCAGCAGCTTGGAGGGGGCTGACACAGATACGCAGTATTTT.

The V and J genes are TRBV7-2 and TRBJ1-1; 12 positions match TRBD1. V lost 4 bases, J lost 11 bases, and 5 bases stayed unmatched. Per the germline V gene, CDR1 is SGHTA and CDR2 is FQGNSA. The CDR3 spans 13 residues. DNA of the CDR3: TGTGCCAGCAGCTCCGGGACAGGGGGCGCGGCTTTCTTT. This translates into CASSSGTGGAAFF.

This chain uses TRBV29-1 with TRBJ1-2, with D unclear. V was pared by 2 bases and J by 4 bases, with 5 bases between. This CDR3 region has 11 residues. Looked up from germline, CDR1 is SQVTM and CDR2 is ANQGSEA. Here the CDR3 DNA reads TGCAGCGTTGAACAGGCCTATGGCTACACCTTC. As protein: CSVEQAYGYTF.

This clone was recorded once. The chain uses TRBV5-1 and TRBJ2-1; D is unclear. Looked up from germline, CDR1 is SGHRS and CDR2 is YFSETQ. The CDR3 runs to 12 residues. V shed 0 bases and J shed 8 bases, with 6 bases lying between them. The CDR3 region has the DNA TGCGCCAGCAGCTTGGCAGGCGATGAGCAGTTCTTC. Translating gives CASSLAGDEQFF.

CDR3 sequence reads: CASSQVLGQAYEQYF. In nucleotides, the CDR3 is TGCGCCAGCAGCCAGGTGCTTGGACAGGCCTACGAGCAGTACTTC. The chain carries TRBV4-1 and TRBJ2-7, with 7 bases fitting TRBD1. Trimming at V came to 3 bases and at J to 2 bases, leaving 7 bases not matched to a gene. Germline V gene lookup returns CDR1 MGHRA and CDR2 YSYEKL. CDR3 length: 15 residues.

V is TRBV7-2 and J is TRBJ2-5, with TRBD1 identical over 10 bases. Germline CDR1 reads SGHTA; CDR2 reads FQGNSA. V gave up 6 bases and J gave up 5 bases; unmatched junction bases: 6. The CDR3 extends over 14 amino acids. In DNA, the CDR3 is TGTGCCAGCAGAACCGACAGGGGGCCGGAGACCCAGTACTTC. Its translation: CASRTDRGPETQYF.

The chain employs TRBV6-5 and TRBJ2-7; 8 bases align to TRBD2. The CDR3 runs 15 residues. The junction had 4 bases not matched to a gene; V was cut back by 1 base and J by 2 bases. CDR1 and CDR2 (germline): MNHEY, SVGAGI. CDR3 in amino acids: CASSYFLGGAYEQYF. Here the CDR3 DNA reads TGTGCCAGCAGTTACTTTCTCGGGGGGGCCTACGAGCAGTACTTC.

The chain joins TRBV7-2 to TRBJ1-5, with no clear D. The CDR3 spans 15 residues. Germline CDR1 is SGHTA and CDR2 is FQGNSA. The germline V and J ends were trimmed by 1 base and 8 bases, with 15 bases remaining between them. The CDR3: CASSLVGGDPKPQHF. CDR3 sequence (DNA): TGTGCCAGCAGCTTAGTAGGCGGGGATCCTAAGCCCCAGCATTTT.

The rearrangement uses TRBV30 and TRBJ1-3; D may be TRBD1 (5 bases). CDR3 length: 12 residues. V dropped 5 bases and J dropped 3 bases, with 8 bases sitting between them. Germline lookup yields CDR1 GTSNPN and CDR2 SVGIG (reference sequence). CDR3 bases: TGTGCCTGGGACGGGGGTGGAAACACCATATATTTT. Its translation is CAWDGGGNTIYF.

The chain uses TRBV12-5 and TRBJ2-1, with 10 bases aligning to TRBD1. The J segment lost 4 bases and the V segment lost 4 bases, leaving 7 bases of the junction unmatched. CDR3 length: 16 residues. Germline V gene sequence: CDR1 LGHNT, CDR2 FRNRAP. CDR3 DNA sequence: TGTGCTAGTGGTTCTCCGACAGGGGGCGGGTACAATGAGCAGTTCTTC. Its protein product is CASGSPTGGGYNEQFF.

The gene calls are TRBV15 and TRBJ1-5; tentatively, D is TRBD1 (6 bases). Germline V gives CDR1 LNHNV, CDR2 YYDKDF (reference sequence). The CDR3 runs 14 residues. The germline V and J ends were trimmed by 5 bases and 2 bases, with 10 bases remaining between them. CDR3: CATSEPGGNQPQHF. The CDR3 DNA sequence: TGTGCCACCAGCGAACCAGGGGGCAATCAGCCCCAGCATTTT.

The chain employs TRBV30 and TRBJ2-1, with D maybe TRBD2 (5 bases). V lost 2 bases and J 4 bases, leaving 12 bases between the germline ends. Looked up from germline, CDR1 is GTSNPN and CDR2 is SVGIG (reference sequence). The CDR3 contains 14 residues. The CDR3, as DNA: TGTGCCTGGAGTTCCCTAGCAGGTTACAATGAGCAGTTCTTC. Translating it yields CAWSSLAGYNEQFF.

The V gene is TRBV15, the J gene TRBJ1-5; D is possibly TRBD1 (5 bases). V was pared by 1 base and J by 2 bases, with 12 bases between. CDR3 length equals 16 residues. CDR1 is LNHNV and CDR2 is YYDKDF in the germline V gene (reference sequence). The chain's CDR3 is CATSRGEPGGNQPQHF. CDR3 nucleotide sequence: TGTGCCACCAGCAGAGGGGAACCGGGGGGCAATCAGCCCCAGCATTTT.